This paragraph covers one T cell receptor beta chain sequence. Per germline, CDR1 SGHNT and CDR2 YENEEA. The length of the CDR3 is 17 residues. Trimming stripped 0 bases from V and 0 bases from J, with 11 bases between. Sequenced by immunoSEQ multiplex PCR; TCRdb stores in-frame clones only, minus some. Of about 350,000 clones listed, about 88% are singletons. The data belong to a study of Ad26.COV2.S vaccination and SARS-CoV-2 variants. Sample treatment: around 19 received Ad26.COV2.S at low or high dose, single or two shots; 5 received placebo; per-sample allocation not given. Sample collection was performed on day 63 after the first vaccine or placebo injection.

The chain couples TRBV11-3 to TRBJ2-2; D remains unclear. This specimen consisted of peripheral blood, obtained in a trial of Ad26.COV2.S vaccine versus placebo. This receptor was obtained from a person aged 18-65 years who received the Ad26.COV2.S COVID-19 vaccine or a placebo. The CDR3 loop is CASSLEGWAANTGELFF. The CDR3 DNA is TGTGCCAGCAGCTTAGAAGGTTGGGCAGCGAACACCGGGGAGCTGTTTTTT.